The clone carrying this T cell receptor (beta chain) was counted only a few times. Its specificity is unknown. Germline-derived CDR1 and CDR2 are MGHRA and YSYEKL. The CDR3 totals 15 residues. Trimming left V 0 bases short and J 4 bases short, with 9 bases between. It was with a sample-barcoded 5' primer and a J-beta primer mix that a second PCR of about 6 to 12 cycles was run. CDR3-containing paired-end reads numbered at least 3 million in each sample. TCRdb passed the 5' RACE reads through MiXCR, listing each CDR3 protein once. This table has approximately 2,000,000 distinct CDR3 sequences, more than 35% appearing once. These data are taken from a study of blood T cells in healthy people across ages. Findings and limits, study-wide: Long-lived donors exceeded aged donors in naive CD4+ cells and diversity.

Every donor gave 9 to 10 milliliters of peripheral blood. A minimum of 6 million PBMCs was isolated per sample. V is TRBV4-1 and J is TRBJ1-4; D gene unclear. The TCR comes from a human donor in good health. The sequencing sample was made of blood. This chain's CDR3 is CASSQDRTGNEKLFF. The CDR3 DNA sequence: TGCGCCAGCAGCCAAGATCGAACGGGTAATGAAAAACTGTTTTTT.